This paragraph covers one T cell receptor beta chain sequence. The sample comes from a study of type 1 regulatory T cells. About the research overall: This in vitro CD4 product, T-allo10, is enriched for Tr1 cells and alloantigen-specific.

TCRdb reanalysed the reads using MiXCR and keeps one entry per CDR3 protein. The table lists about 100,000 distinct CDR3 sequences, roughly 30% of them singletons, with approximately 2.2% in the top ten. This sequence originates from a human donor in good health. Sequencing was carried out using CD4+ T cells, either the whole sample or a sorted fraction (not recorded which).

In DNA, the CDR3 is TGTGCCAGCAGTTACCCGGGGTTGGAGACCCAGTACTTC. It codes for CASSYPGLETQYF. This chain connects TRBV6-5 to TRBJ2-5, with D possibly matching TRBD2 (5 bases). Deletions cut 2 bases from V and 5 bases from J, with 9 bases between. CDR3 length: 13 amino acids. Germline V gives CDR1 MNHEY, CDR2 SVGAGI.